This entry lists 3 T cell receptor beta chains sequenced from one sample in a study of T cell changes during pregnancy in multiple sclerosis. The protocol was immunoSEQ multiplex PCR, while the TCRdb copy is restricted to in-frame clones and leaves out a portion. This sample has approximately 70,000 clones; around 89% occur once, and the top ten carry about 0.9%. The material was peripheral blood, obtained in the first trimester of pregnancy. The receptor source for this set is a female donor in good health, enrolled as a control in a pregnancy study.

This sequence joins TRBV12-5 and TRBJ1-4, with 7 positions matching TRBD1. Germline V CDR1 and CDR2: LGHNT, FRNRAP. This CDR3 comprises 16 residues. With V trimmed by 4 bases and J by 7 bases, 12 bases remained unmatched. CDR3 amino acids: CASGSRFDRVGEKLFF. In nucleotides, the CDR3 is TGTGCTAGTGGTTCTCGCTTCGACAGGGTCGGTGAAAAACTGTTTTTT.

The chain uses TRBV13 and TRBJ1-5; 9 positions match TRBD1. CDR3 size: 14 residues. The trim removed 3 bases at V and 6 bases at J, leaving 3 bases unmatched. In germline, CDR1 is PRHDT, CDR2 FYEKMQ (reference sequence). The DNA for the CDR3 is TGTGCCAGCAGCTTGGGGACAGGGAGTCAGCCCCAGCATTTT. Its translation: CASSLGTGSQPQHF.

The chain recombines TRBV7-9 with TRBJ2-7; D is perhaps TRBD1 (6 bases). The V end lost 1 base, the J end lost 3 bases, and 10 bases lay between the germline ends. CDR3 size: 14 residues. Per the germline V gene, CDR1 is SEHNR and CDR2 is FQNEAQ (reference sequence). CDR3 bases: TGTGCCAGCAGCTTAGTAATGGACAGCTACGAGCAGTACTTC. Translated, it gives CASSLVMDSYEQYF.